This TCR beta chain was profiled in a study of T cell responses to AZD1222 COVID-19 vaccine. Overall study findings and caveats: CD4 TCRs associated with vaccination spanned spike, dominating at 160-218 and 743-854. Spike-specific TCR repertoires showed rising breadth and depth after two AZD1222 doses. The donors showed a predominance of white British ancestry and of females, with possible underestimation of clonal diversity. Unmutated variant regions are reportedly targeted by nearly half of spike-specific TCRs.

Data came from immunoSEQ multiplex PCR; TCRdb stores just in-frame clones and leaves some out. The profile shows about 140,000 clones, around nine tenths of them singletons. As for this clone: Its antigen is unidentified.

The TCR was taken from an adult in good health. This material consisted of peripheral blood, taken on day 0 of AZD1222 vaccination.

The CDR3 protein is CASSPTQGGYNEQFF. The CDR3 DNA reads TGTGCCAGCAGCCCCACGCAGGGGGGTTACAATGAGCAGTTCTTC. The chain uses TRBV6-5 and TRBJ2-1, with TRBD1 as a possible D gene (7 bases). Deletions cut 6 bases from V and 4 bases from J, with 16 bases between. The CDR3 consists of 15 residues. Germline V gives CDR1 MNHEY, CDR2 SVGAGI.